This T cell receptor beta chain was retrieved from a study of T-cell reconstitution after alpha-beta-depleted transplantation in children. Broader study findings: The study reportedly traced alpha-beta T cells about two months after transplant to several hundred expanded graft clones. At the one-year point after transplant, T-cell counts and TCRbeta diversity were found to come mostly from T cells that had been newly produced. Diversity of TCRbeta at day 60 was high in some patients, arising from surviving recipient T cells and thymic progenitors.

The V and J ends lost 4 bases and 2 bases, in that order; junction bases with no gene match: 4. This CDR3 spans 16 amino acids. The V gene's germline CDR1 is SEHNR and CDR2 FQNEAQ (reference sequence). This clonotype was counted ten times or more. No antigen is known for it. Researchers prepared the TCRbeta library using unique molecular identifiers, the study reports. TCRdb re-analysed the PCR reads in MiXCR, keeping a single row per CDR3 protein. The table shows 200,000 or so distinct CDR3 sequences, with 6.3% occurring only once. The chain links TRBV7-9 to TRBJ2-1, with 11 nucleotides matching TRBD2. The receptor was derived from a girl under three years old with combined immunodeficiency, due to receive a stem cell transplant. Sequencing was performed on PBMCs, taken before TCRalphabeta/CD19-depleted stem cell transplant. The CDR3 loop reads CASSSVSGGAYNEQFF. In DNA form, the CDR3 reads TGTGCCAGCAGCTCGGTTAGCGGGGGGGCCTACAATGAGCAGTTCTTC.